This T cell receptor beta chain was obtained from a study of shared clonotypes between healthy human individuals. Study-level results: Clonotype sharing across a handful of donors was observed for around 5% of naive CD4 clonotypes.

This clone was observed once. The antigen is unknown. Other nucleotide sequences in the sample specify the same CDR3. CD45RO negativity and positive selection for CCR7 defined naive CD8 cells, a population that excluded terminally differentiated effector memory CD45RA+ cells. Evenly divided among several immunoSEQ plates was the genomic DNA of each subset. Generated by immunoSEQ multiplex PCR, the TCRdb table keeps only in-frame clones and is missing some. Of about 2.1 million clones listed, approximately 94% are singletons. Per the germline V gene, CDR1 is SQVTM and CDR2 is ANQGSEA. The length of the CDR3 is 13 residues. V was shortened by 4 bases and J by 0 bases, with 10 bases between the two germline ends.

V gene TRBV29-1 combines with J gene TRBJ2-7; unclear D gene. The sample was naive CD8+ T cells from PBMCs. This TCR derives from a man younger than 35 in good health. Some clones in this sample may be carry-over from other donors' samples. Here the CDR3 reads CSVAGGSSYEQYF. CDR3 DNA: TGCAGCGTTGCGGGCGGTAGCTCCTACGAGCAGTACTTC.